Below, 12 T cell receptor beta chains from the same sample are listed, as sequenced in a study of blood T cell repertoires in COVID-19. Measured with immunoSEQ multiplex PCR; TCRdb has only the in-frame clones, and not every one. The table lists 52,000 or so clones, 90% to 95% of them singletons. Sequencing was carried out using peripheral blood. These receptors all stem from a man in his fifties or sixties with acute or convalescent COVID-19.

Written as DNA, the CDR3 is TGTGCCATCAGTGAGTCTCTAGGACAGGGGGACACCGGGGAGCTGTTTTTT. Protein: CAISESLGQGDTGELFF. The chain carries TRBV10-3 and TRBJ2-2; 10 positions agree with TRBD1. CDR1 is ENHRY and CDR2 is SYGVKD in the germline V gene. The CDR3 consists of 17 residues. Unmatched junction bases numbered 4, after V lost 0 bases and J lost 3 bases.

The chain is built from TRBV6-6 and TRBJ1-5; TRBD1 agrees at 9 bases. With V trimmed by 2 bases and J by 7 bases, 6 bases remained unmatched. This CDR3 is 15 amino acids long. CDR1 and CDR2 (germline): MNHNY, SVGAGI (reference sequence). CDR3 DNA: TGTGCCAGCAGTTACCAAACAGGGGGCGGGCAGCCCCAGCATTTT. It specifies CASSYQTGGGQPQHF.

The J gene is TRBJ2-7, the V gene TRBV7-9; TRBD2 aligns across 8 bases. The CDR3 has 17 residues. V dropped 2 bases and J dropped 0; count of bases not matched to a gene: 9. Germline lookup yields CDR1 SEHNR and CDR2 FQNEAQ (reference sequence). CDR3 in amino acids: CASSLNGRDPSSYEQYF. CDR3 DNA: TGTGCCAGCAGCTTAAACGGGAGGGACCCTAGCTCCTACGAGCAGTACTTC.

The chain joins TRBV4-1 to TRBJ1-2; TRBD1 agrees at 9 bases. V shed 3 bases and J 8 bases; nucleotides not matched to a gene: 13. Germline values: CDR1 MGHRA, CDR2 YSYEKL. The CDR3 contains 16 residues. CDR3 sequence (DNA): TGCGCCAGCAGCCAGCTCCGAATAGGGGACAGGGAAGGCTACACCTTC. Translating it yields CASSQLRIGDREGYTF.

This clone came up once. The genes are TRBV5-5 and TRBJ2-5, with TRBD1 matching over 8 bases. Looked up from germline, CDR1 is SGHKS and CDR2 is YYEKEE (reference sequence). The length of the CDR3 is 15 residues. Trimming at V came to 3 bases and at J to 5 bases, leaving 9 bases not matched to a gene. The CDR3 spells CASSSSGGLTETQYF. The DNA of the CDR3 is TGTGCCAGCAGCTCGTCAGGGGGCCTAACGGAGACCCAGTACTTC.

The gene calls are TRBV29-1 and TRBJ1-2; D perhaps matches TRBD1 (6 bases). This CDR3 has 16 amino acids. V lost 3 bases to trimming and J lost 7 bases, with 24 bases between them. Germline V CDR1 and CDR2: SQVTM, ANQGSEA. The CDR3 DNA follows: TGCAGCGTTGAGGGTGACAAAGGGGGACCTCTGAGTGGCTACACCTTC. It encodes CSVEGDKGGPLSGYTF.

This rearrangement joins TRBV23-1 to TRBJ1-2, with D unclear. TRBV23-1 is identified as an open reading frame with a role that is uncertain. V was pared by 6 bases and J by 0 bases, with 20 bases between. The CDR3 consists of 17 residues. This CDR3 is CASRPPMLRMANYGYTF. CDR3 nucleotides: TGCGCCAGCAGACCCCCAATGTTGAGGATGGCTAACTATGGCTACACCTTC.

The genes are TRBV18 and TRBJ2-1; the match to TRBD2 covers 8 bases. Germline loops: CDR1 KGHSH, CDR2 LQKENI. This CDR3 comprises 14 residues. Trimming took 6 bases from V and 5 from J; bases not matched to a gene: 6. The CDR3 sequence is CASSVERGHNEQFF. As DNA, the CDR3 is TGTGCCAGCTCCGTGGAGCGGGGGCACAATGAGCAGTTCTTC.

This clone was found once. The chain links TRBV5-5 to TRBJ2-7, with D unclear. The V and J ends lost 3 bases and 3 bases respectively, with 13 bases between them. Looked up from germline, CDR1 is SGHKS and CDR2 is YYEKEE (reference sequence). This CDR3 has 14 amino acids. CDR3 region: CASSYVAPGYEQYF. The DNA for the CDR3 is TGTGCCAGCAGCTATGTAGCTCCGGGCTACGAGCAGTACTTC.

V gene TRBV14 combines with J gene TRBJ1-1; D gene ambiguous. V dropped 4 bases and J dropped 4 bases, with 4 bases sitting between them. Per the germline V gene, CDR1 is SGHDN and CDR2 is FVKESK. This CDR3 region has 11 residues. The CDR3 DNA is TGTGCCAGCAGCCTCGGCACTGAAGCTTTCTTT. Protein sequence: CASSLGTEAFF.

This rearrangement joins TRBV11-3 to TRBJ2-3, with 9 positions matching TRBD2. Germline trimming cut 1 base from V and 4 bases from J; bases unmatched to any gene: 3. Germline assignment: CDR1 SGHNT and CDR2 YENEEA. The CDR3 loop spans 15 amino acids. The CDR3 is CASSLASGISDTQYF. DNA for the CDR3: TGTGCCAGCAGCTTAGCTAGCGGGATCTCAGATACGCAGTATTTT.

V and J are TRBV18 and TRBJ1-1, with D hard to call. The CDR3 runs to 14 residues. V shed 1 base and J shed 4 bases, with 10 bases lying between them. The V gene's germline CDR1 is KGHSH and CDR2 LQKENI. CDR3 amino acids: CASSPRSAGTEAFF. DNA for the CDR3: TGTGCCAGCTCACCACGATCCGCAGGCACTGAAGCTTTCTTT.